This T cell receptor (beta chain) is drawn from a study of pediatric ulcerative colitis. The V end was cut by 4 bases, the J end by 5 bases, with 11 bases between. CDR3 length: 13 amino acids. Germline CDR1 and CDR2: SEHNR and FQNEAQ (reference sequence). Profiled with immunoSEQ multiplex PCR; TCRdb holds only in-frame clones, not every one. The sample shows 57,000 or so clones, 87% of them seen only once. Controls had normal endoscopy and no IBD diagnosis within a year. The rearrangement links TRBV7-9 to TRBJ2-5; tentative D call: TRBD2 (5 bases). The receptor's source is a boy aged 5-17 years who was a control in a study of pediatric ulcerative colitis. Sequenced input: blood. The CDR3 loop is CASSSRVGETQYF. CDR3 coding DNA: TGTGCCAGCAGCTCGAGGGTGGGGGAGACCCAGTACTTC.